The entry below describes one T cell receptor beta chain. Its antigen is still unknown. Base qualities were left out, and no much larger clone turns up one base away. The data are from a study of blood T cells in healthy people across ages (dated by TCRdb to about 2015). Turning to the overall study: In model experiments, roughly one uniquely barcoded TCR beta cDNA molecule per two T cells was captured by template switching. The donors were divided into four age groups: young (average about 15 years), middle-aged (about 39), aged (around 59) and long-lived (nearly 85). To avoid experimental bias, donors of different ages were spread randomly across the sequencing lanes. The study measured age-related changes in TCR beta repertoire diversity using deep sequencing normalized with unique cDNA molecular identifiers. The study analyzed two additional independent replicas of 1 million unique cDNA reads from the same blood draw for two donors, one aged 18 to 30 and one aged 80 or older. Findings and caveats that apply to the study as a whole: A strong correlation was found between observed TCR beta diversity and the percentage of naive T cells measured by flow cytometry. Compared with the aged group, the long-lived group had more naive CD4+ T cells, fewer expanded clones and increased TCR diversity, suggesting age selection. Because the CMV infection status of the donors was unknown, age-related changes in expanded clonotypes may potentially have been confounded. Observed TCR beta diversity per million T cells fell roughly linearly with age, and a significant reduction was already apparent by age approximately 41. Estimates of total diversity from one million sequenced T cells were regarded as lower bounds and underestimates. Because profiling used bulk unsorted PBMCs, naive and antigen-experienced compartments could not be compared conclusively.

Trimming removed 3 bases from V and 8 bases from J; the gene matches leave 12 bases unexplained. Per the germline V gene, MNHGY is the CDR1 and SAAAGT is the CDR2. The CDR3, cysteine through phenylalanine, is 16 amino acids long. The entry retains the CDR3 DNA only, 48 bases that are in frame from base 1. Preparation of the library involved 5' RACE. Sequenced using an Illumina HiSeq 2500. A second roughly 6 to 12 cycle PCR used a sample-barcoded 5' primer and a J-beta primer mix. A template-switch 5' adaptor carrying 12 random nucleotides introduced a unique molecular identifier onto each TCR beta cDNA molecule. Each sample yielded at least 2.5 million CDR3-containing paired-end reads. First-strand cDNA synthesis was performed from all RNA using the Mint cDNA synthesis kit, with priming by a TRBC-specific oligonucleotide. Following uracil-DNA glycosylase treatment, all cDNA underwent a first 18-cycle PCR with the universal primers M1SS and BC2_uni_R. The paper's data handling went like this. For normalization, 1 million high-quality reads, each with a distinct molecular identifier, were randomly selected from each sample. Reads with shared molecular identifiers were discarded instead of being binned into consensus sequences. MiTCR, set to a Q25 quality threshold and the strictest error-elimination algorithm, was used for CDR3 identification, clonotype clustering and error correction. A nonparametric unseen species model with Euler transformation was used to estimate a lower bound on total TCR beta diversity. The public reads were reanalyzed by TCRdb: fastp trimming at Q25, MiXCR alignment, in-frame beta chains only. Rows are combined by CDR3 protein, so each entry shows the most common genes and DNA. TCRdb's processing, not the authors', yielded these V and J calls. For this sample the table gives over a million distinct CDR3 sequences, of which more than 40% were detected only once. The top ten clones comprise over 15% of the sample.

Donors were under 40 systemically healthy Caucasian individuals from Russia aged roughly 6 to 90 years. Roughly 10 milliliters of peripheral blood were drawn from each donor into EDTA-treated Vacutainer tubes. Ficoll-Paque density-gradient centrifugation was used to isolate PBMCs, with at least 6.5 million per sample. Total RNA, at least 5 micrograms per sample, was extracted from PBMCs with Trizol reagent. Naive CD45RAhigh/CD27high T cell percentages were measured by flow cytometry on a PBMC aliquot from every donor. Sequencing was done on a sample of blood. This TCR came from a woman aged 60 to 75 in good health. The chain is made from TRBV6-8 and TRBJ1-4; TRBD1 lines up with 7 middle nucleotides. CDR3 region: CASSYSDRARCEKLFF. The sequenced DNA is TGTGCCAGCAGTTATTCTGACAGGGCGAGATGCGAAAAACTGTTTTTT.